Listed below are T cell receptor beta chains from one sample, sequenced in a study of cytomegalovirus exposure and HLA in healthy donors. The assay was immunoSEQ multiplex PCR, and TCRdb's table has in-frame clones only and misses some. The table lists about 160,000 clones, approximately 81% of them singletons, with 0.35% to 0.45% in the top ten. The sample taken for sequencing was PBMCs. Receptors were obtained from a boy aged 2 to 10 in good health and CMV-seronegative. The CDR3 runs from the conserved cysteine through the conserved F or W. D genes are given only for firm matches. Clone size is given for some rows only: seen once, a few or many times, or a class if the clone is expanded.

j_call,d_call,v_call,clone_size,cdr3_nt,cdr3_aa
TRBJ2-4,TRBD2,TRBV15,few,TGTGCCACCAGCGAGGGACTAGCGGGACTAAACATTCAGTACTTC,CATSEGLAGLNIQYF
TRBJ2-1,TRBD2,TRBV5-1,.,TGCGCCAGCAGCTTGGCCCCGGGGGGTCTGGTGAATGAGCAGTTCTTC,CASSLAPGGLVNEQFF
TRBJ2-3,.,TRBV5-3,.,TGTGCCAGAAGCCCCGGGGATACGCAGTATTTT,CARSPGDTQYF
TRBJ1-1,.,TRBV19,.,TGTGCCAGTGGACAGTCATATGGACAGATCAGACTTTTCATGAACACTGAAGCTTTCTTT,CASGQSYGQIRLFMNTEAFF
TRBJ1-1,.,TRBV7-9,.,TGTGCCAGCAGCTTAGAACAGGTTATTCCTGAAGCTTTCTTT,CASSLEQVIPEAFF
TRBJ2-7,TRBD2,TRBV30,.,TGTGCCTGGACCCCCGGGACTAGCGAGTACGAGCAGTACTTC,CAWTPGTSEYEQYF
TRBJ2-4,.,TRBV7-9,.,TGTGCCAGCAGCTTACCTTATGCGGGAGCCAAAAACATTCAGTACTTC,CASSLPYAGAKNIQYF
TRBJ2-3,TRBD1,TRBV28,.,TGTGCCAGCAGGAAAAGACAGGGGCCCACAGATACGCAGTATTTT,CASRKRQGPTDTQYF
TRBJ2-3,TRBD2,TRBV28,.,TGTGCCAGCACCAAGGGGACTAGCGTGGTAGATACGCAGTATTTT,CASTKGTSVVDTQYF
TRBJ2-7,TRBD2,TRBV9,.,TGTGCCAGCAGCGTACGAACTAGCGGACCCTACGAGCAGTACTTC,CASSVRTSGPYEQYF
TRBJ2-3,.,TRBV9,.,TGTGCCAGCAGCGCCACGTCGGGGGATACGCAGTATTTT,CASSATSGDTQYF
TRBJ2-7,TRBD1,TRBV5-1,.,TGCGCCAGCAGCTCCCCTGACAGGGGGCTTTACGAGCAGTACTTC,CASSSPDRGLYEQYF
TRBJ1-1,.,TRBV19,.,TGTGCCAGTCTAATAAACACTGAAGCTTTCTTT,CASLINTEAFF
TRBJ2-5,TRBD1,TRBV11-2,.,TGTGCCAGCAGCCATCAATTCGACAGGGGGGAGACCCAGTACTTC,CASSHQFDRGETQYF
TRBJ2-5,.,TRBV7-9,.,TGTGCCAGCAGCTTAGCAAGGACACCACAAGAGACCCAGTACTTC,CASSLARTPQETQYF